A selection of T cell receptor beta chains follows, all from one sample in a study of blood T cells in healthy people across ages. TCRdb passed the 5' RACE reads through MiXCR, listing each CDR3 protein once. The repertoire has 1.5 million to 2 million distinct CDR3 sequences, about 31% of them found once; the top ten carry 11%. Sequencing used blood. These receptors were obtained from a young woman in good health. CDR3s include the opening cysteine and the closing phenylalanine or tryptophan. Each record gives: D gene, V gene, clone size, J gene, CDR3 protein, CDR3 DNA. The D gene is left open where the match is weak. Some rows mark clone size as missing; the rest say once, few, many or name a class of expanded clone.

.,TRBV20-1,.,TRBJ2-1,CSVSVIQSPYNEQFF,TGCAGTGTCTCAGTGATACAATCCCCTTACAATGAGCAGTTCTTC
.,TRBV20-1,.,TRBJ1-1,CSAREAARVFPEAFF,TGCAGTGCTAGAGAGGCGGCCAGGGTGTTCCCTGAAGCTTTCTTT
.,TRBV6-2/TRBV6-3,.,TRBJ2-6,CASSYGRFSGTNVLTF,TGTGCCAGCAGTTACGGGCGGTTCTCTGGGACCAACGTCCTGACTTTC
.,TRBV11-2,.,TRBJ2-5,CASSPPRRFQETQYF,TGTGCCAGCAGCCCCCCGAGACGGTTCCAAGAGACCCAGTACTTC
.,TRBV5-1,.,TRBJ2-2,CASSLRESGELFF,TGCGCCAGCAGCTTGCGGGAGTCCGGGGAGCTGTTTTTT
.,TRBV29-1,.,TRBJ2-7,CSVRMGPQAYNEQYF,TGCAGCGTTCGTATGGGGCCCCAGGCCTACAATGAGCAGTACTTC
.,TRBV27,.,TRBJ2-7,CASSLTRGRSYEQYF,TGTGCCAGCAGCCTAACGCGGGGTAGGTCCTACGAGCAGTACTTC
TRBD1,TRBV6-1,.,TRBJ2-7,CATFTGTGFEQYF,TGTGCCACTTTTACAGGGACAGGGTTCGAGCAGTACTTC
.,TRBV29-1,few,TRBJ1-1,CSVSPRMGTEAFF,TGCAGCGTCAGTCCGAGGATGGGCACTGAAGCTTTCTTT
TRBD2,TRBV7-2,.,TRBJ2-3,CASTVLAGGPDTQYF,TGTGCCAGCACCGTGTTAGCGGGGGGGCCCGATACGCAGTATTTT
.,TRBV18,.,TRBJ2-3,CASSSTPGHHADTQYF,TGTGCCAGCTCTTCGACTCCGGGACACCACGCAGATACGCAGTATTTT
TRBD1,TRBV28,few,TRBJ2-5,CASRTGQGSETQYF,TGTGCCAGCAGAACCGGACAGGGCAGCGAGACCCAGTACTTC
TRBD1,TRBV28,.,TRBJ2-7,CASRRDRGRYEQYF,TGTGCCAGCAGACGGGACAGGGGGCGATACGAGCAGTACTTC
TRBD2,TRBV12-3/TRBV12-4,once,TRBJ2-1,CASSLAGLGIRNEQFF,TGTGCCAGCAGTTTAGCGGGACTAGGGATCCGCAATGAGCAGTTCTTC
.,TRBV5-8,.,TRBJ1-2,CASNFLQGDGYTF,TGTGCCAGCAACTTCTTACAGGGTGACGGCTACACCTTC
.,TRBV4-2,.,TRBJ2-7,CASSQDRSREYEQYF,TGTGCCAGCAGCCAAGATCGTAGCAGGGAATACGAGCAGTACTTC
.,TRBV15,few,TRBJ2-7,CATSRDKREQYF,TGTGCCACCAGCAGAGATAAACGCGAGCAGTACTTC
TRBD2,TRBV7-2,.,TRBJ2-1,CASSSIGGSSYNEQFF,TGTGCCAGCAGCTCCATAGGCGGGAGCTCCTACAATGAGCAGTTCTTC